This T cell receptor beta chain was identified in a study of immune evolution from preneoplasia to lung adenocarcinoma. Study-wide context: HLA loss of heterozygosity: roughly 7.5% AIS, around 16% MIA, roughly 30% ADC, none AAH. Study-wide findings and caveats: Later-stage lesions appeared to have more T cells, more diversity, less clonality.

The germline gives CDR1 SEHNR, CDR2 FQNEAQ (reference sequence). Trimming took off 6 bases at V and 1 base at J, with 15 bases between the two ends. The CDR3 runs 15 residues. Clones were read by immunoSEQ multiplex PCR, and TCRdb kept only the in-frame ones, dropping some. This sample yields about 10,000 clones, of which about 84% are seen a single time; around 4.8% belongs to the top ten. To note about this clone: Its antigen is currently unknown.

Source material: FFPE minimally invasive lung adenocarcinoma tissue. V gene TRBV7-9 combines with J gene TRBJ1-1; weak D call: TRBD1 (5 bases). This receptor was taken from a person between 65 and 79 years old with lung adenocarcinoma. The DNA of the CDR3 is TGTGCCAGCAGGGGAGTAGGGGACCCGAACACTGAAGCTTTCTTT. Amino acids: CASRGVGDPNTEAFF.